These 13 T cell receptor beta chains originate from one sample sequenced in a study of blood T cell repertoires in COVID-19. Profiling relied on immunoSEQ multiplex PCR, and the TCRdb table lists in-frame clones only, not all of them. The sample has more than 200,000 clones; around 87% are singletons. Sequencing used peripheral blood. The source is a woman between 55 and 75 years old with COVID-19, enrolled during active disease.

V gene TRBV18 combines with J gene TRBJ1-1; 9 nucleotides match TRBD1. The CDR3 has 14 amino acids. Germline V gives CDR1 KGHSH, CDR2 LQKENI. V shed 4 bases and J 6 bases; nucleotides not matched to a gene: 6. CDR3 protein: CASSRGQGRAEAFF. The CDR3 DNA reads TGTGCCAGCTCACGAGGACAGGGGAGGGCTGAAGCTTTCTTT.

V usage is TRBV15 and J usage is TRBJ1-1; D gene ambiguous. Germline values: CDR1 LNHNV, CDR2 YYDKDF (reference sequence). The CDR3 totals 14 residues. Trimming cost V 3 bases and J 0 bases, with 8 bases left between them. As DNA, the CDR3 is TGTGCCACCAGCAGTGGGCTGCTGAACACTGAAGCTTTCTTT. It translates to CATSSGLLNTEAFF.

The V and J genes are TRBV20-1 and TRBJ1-4; no clear D gene. CDR3 length equals 11 residues. The germline gives CDR1 DFQATT, CDR2 SNEGSKA (reference sequence). V lost 0 bases and J 11 bases, leaving 7 bases between the germline ends. CDR3 residues: CSAREELKLFF. DNA for the CDR3: TGCAGTGCTAGAGAGGAGCTTAAACTGTTTTTT.

The chain couples TRBV9 to TRBJ2-3, with D maybe TRBD2 (5 bases). This CDR3 spans 15 amino acids. CDR1 is SGDLS and CDR2 is YYNGEE in the germline V gene. Trimming left V 1 base short and J 5 bases short, with 14 bases between. CDR3 in amino acids: CASSVRTEAGDTQYF. The DNA of the CDR3 is TGTGCCAGCAGCGTAAGGACTGAGGCGGGAGATACGCAGTATTTT.

This chain connects TRBV10-2 to TRBJ1-1, with 7 bases lining up with TRBD1. The CDR3 is 18 amino acids. Germline loops: CDR1 WSHSY, CDR2 SAAADI. V was pared by 5 bases and J by 3 bases, with 18 bases of the junction left unmatched. CDR3 nucleotide sequence: TGCGCCAGCAGTAAGAGGGGGCGGATACAGGGTTTTGACACTGAAGCTTTCTTT. Translated: CASSKRGRIQGFDTEAFF.

The chain combines TRBV4-1 with TRBJ1-1; D call uncertain. The CDR3 consists of 21 residues. Germline assignment: CDR1 MGHRA and CDR2 YSYEKL. V was trimmed by 4 bases and J by 0 bases, leaving 30 bases between them. This CDR3 is CASSPNLISFVTDPMNTEAFF. The CDR3 nucleotides are TGCGCCAGCAGCCCCAACCTGATCTCGTTTGTTACAGATCCGATGAACACTGAAGCTTTCTTT.

The DNA for the CDR3 is TGTGCCAGCAGCCCTCGACAGCTGATGAACACTGAAGCTTTCTTT. Residues: CASSPRQLMNTEAFF. The chain combines TRBV5-6 with TRBJ1-1; D might be TRBD1 (5 bases). This CDR3 spans 15 amino acids. Germline V lookup: CDR1 SGHDT, CDR2 YYEEEE. The ends were cut back, 4 bases at V and 0 bases at J, with 13 bases in the middle.

The rearrangement uses TRBV19 and TRBJ2-1, with 7 bases fitting TRBD2. Germline trimming cut 3 bases from V and 5 bases from J; bases unmatched to any gene: 7. The CDR3 covers 15 residues. Germline loops: CDR1 LNHDA, CDR2 SQIVND (reference sequence). The CDR3 is CASSIGGTRHNEQFF. CDR3 sequence (DNA): TGTGCCAGTAGTATCGGGGGGACTCGCCACAATGAGCAGTTCTTC.

The gene calls are TRBV5-8 and TRBJ2-7, with 7 bases lining up with TRBD1. With V trimmed by 1 base and J by 6 bases, 1 base remained unmatched. The CDR3 contains 12 residues. The germline gives CDR1 SGHTS, CDR2 YDEGEE. CDR3 bases: TGTGCCAGCAGCTTGAGACAGGGCGAGCAGTACTTC. It is translated as CASSLRQGEQYF.

The chain couples TRBV28 to TRBJ1-5; 7 bases map to TRBD1. This CDR3 contains 15 residues. Trimming at V came to 6 bases and at J to 3 bases, leaving 8 bases not matched to a gene. CDR1 and CDR2 (germline): MDHEN, SYDVKM. CDR3 in amino acids: CASSTGTAYNQPQHF. CDR3 sequence (DNA): TGTGCCAGCAGCACGGGGACAGCATACAATCAGCCCCAGCATTTT.

The rearrangement joins TRBV7-6 to TRBJ2-1; 8 bases match TRBD2. Trimming cost V 5 bases and J 15 bases; bases outside gene matches: 15. The CDR3 consists of 14 residues. Per germline, CDR1 SGHVS and CDR2 FNYEAQ. In DNA, the CDR3 is TGTGCCAGCAGCCTGAGGCGCAGCGGGAGCAGTGTGTTCTTC. Its protein is CASSLRRSGSSVFF.

The V and J genes are TRBV4-2 and TRBJ2-1; 12 bases agree with TRBD2. The CDR3 spans 16 residues. Germline trimming cut 0 bases from V and 9 bases from J; bases unmatched to any gene: 6. Germline V gene data show CDR1 as LGHNA and CDR2 as YNFKEQ. The DNA of the CDR3 is TGTGCCAGCAGCCAAGAGCCTAGCGGGAGGGTTGCTGAGCAGTTCTTC. Protein product: CASSQEPSGRVAEQFF.

This clone appeared a single time. The chain is built from TRBV5-4 and TRBJ2-1, with no clear D. Deletions cut 0 bases from V and 6 bases from J, with 13 bases between. This CDR3 is built from 15 residues. Germline assignment: CDR1 SGHNT and CDR2 YYREEE (reference sequence). CDR3: CASSLDPRSGNEQFF. The CDR3 DNA reads as TGTGCCAGCAGCTTGGACCCCAGGTCCGGCAATGAGCAGTTCTTC. Supplemented by reference TRBV5-4 and TRBJ2-1, the full variable domain reads ETGVTQSPTHLIKTRGQQVTLRCSSQSGHNTVSWYQQALGQGPQFIFQYYREEENGRGNFPPRFSGLQFPNYSSELNVNALELDDSALYLCASSLDPRSGNEQFFGPGTRLTVL.